This entry concerns a single T cell receptor (beta chain). Antigen unknown. The data derive from a study of memory CD4+ T cells and cytomegalovirus serostatus. As for the study in general: Of the healthy Belgian adults, 9 were CMV seropositive and 20 to 30 seronegative. Overall study findings and caveats: The CMV-associated TCR signature appears largely within the CD4+ memory repertoire. About 40% of the roughly 160 known CMV-associated TCRbeta sequences appeared in CD4+ memory.

Method: immunoSEQ multiplex PCR; TCRdb's copy keeps in-frame clones and lacks some. This table has roughly 50,000 clones, about 80% appearing once. This CDR3 has 15 residues. Germline values: CDR1 SNHLY, CDR2 FYNNEI. V was trimmed by 7 bases and J by 8 bases, leaving 23 bases between them. Single viable CD3+CD4+CD8-CD45RO+ cells were sorted as the memory CD4+ T cells. CMV serostatus came from serum IgG against pp150, pp28, p38, p52. This receptor was identified in an adult in good health and CMV-seronegative. The V gene is TRBV2, the J gene TRBJ1-2; D ambiguous. What was sequenced was memory CD4+ T cells from blood. CDR3 sequence: CASTPVTDTTPGYTF. Here the CDR3 DNA reads TGTGCCAGCACCCCCGTAACCGACACCACCCCAGGCTACACCTTC. Full variable domain (outside the CDR3, taken from reference TRBV2 and TRBJ1-2): EPEVTQTPSHQVTQMGQEVILRCVPISNHLYFYWYRQILGQKVEFLVSFYNNEISEKSEIFDDQFSVERPDGSNFTLKIRSTKLEDSAMYFCASTPVTDTTPGYTFGSGTRLTVV.